These 19 T cell receptor beta chains were all obtained from the same sample, sequenced in a study of cytomegalovirus exposure and HLA in healthy donors. 13 Jbeta primers and 60 Vbeta primers were used for the PCR. Here immunoSEQ multiplex PCR was the method, and the copy in TCRdb shows in-frame clones only, minus some. The sample data list 180,000 or so clones. Sequenced: PBMCs. The receptors derive from a woman younger than 35 in good health and CMV-seropositive.

The CDR3 DNA sequence: TGTGCCAGCTCACCTTACGGGACAGGGGGTAGCAATGAGCAGTTCTTC. Amino acids: CASSPYGTGGSNEQFF. The chain uses TRBV18 and TRBJ2-1, with 11 bases identical to TRBD1. The CDR3 has 16 amino acids. Trimming took 3 bases from V and 6 from J; bases not matched to a gene: 7. Germline CDR1 is KGHSH and CDR2 is LQKENI.

This rearrangement joins TRBV27 to TRBJ1-1; D uncertain. The CDR3 has 15 amino acids. Germline assignment: CDR1 MNHEY and CDR2 SMNVEV (reference sequence). Trimming shortened V by 2 bases and J by 5 bases, and 15 bases separated the two germline ends. The CDR3 DNA follows: TGTGCCAGCAGTTTAAACTCCCTGAGCAAGACTGAAGCTTTCTTT. Its protein is CASSLNSLSKTEAFF.

The CDR3 region has the DNA TGTGCCAGCAGCGCCAGGGGAAGGTACACTGAAGCTTTCTTT. Residues: CASSARGRYTEAFF. The chain couples TRBV4-2 to TRBJ1-1; maybe TRBD1 (6 bases). Trimming shortened V by 5 bases and J by 3 bases, and 13 bases separated the two germline ends. From germline, CDR1 is LGHNA and CDR2 YNFKEQ. CDR3 length: 14 amino acids.

V usage is TRBV7-3 and J usage is TRBJ1-2; 11 bases line up with TRBD1. Trimming took 5 bases from V and 5 from J; bases not matched to a gene: 7. This CDR3 is built from 15 residues. The V gene's germline CDR1 is SGHTA and CDR2 FQGTGA. The CDR3: CASSAGQGARYGYTF. Written as DNA, the CDR3 is TGTGCCAGCAGCGCCGGACAGGGGGCGAGATATGGCTACACCTTC.

The chain links TRBV10-3 to TRBJ2-3, with 8 bases lining up with TRBD1. There are 12 residues in the CDR3. Losses at the gene ends were 5 bases for V and 11 bases for J; bases not matched to a gene: 6. Germline CDR1 is ENHRY and CDR2 is SYGVKD. In DNA form, the CDR3 reads TGTGCCATCAGTAACAGGGGGTGGGAGCAGTATTTT. The encoded protein is CAISNRGWEQYF.

The chain uses TRBV5-1 and TRBJ1-4; 8 positions match TRBD1. Germline trimming cut 2 bases from V and 4 bases from J; bases unmatched to any gene: 4. This CDR3 has 15 amino acids. Germline CDR1 is SGHRS and CDR2 is YFSETQ. The CDR3 sequence: CASSLQGVGNEKLFF. The DNA of the CDR3 is TGCGCCAGCAGCTTACAGGGGGTGGGTAATGAAAAACTGTTTTTT. Full variable domain (missing parts from reference TRBV5-1 and TRBJ1-4): KAGVTQTPRYLIKTRGQQVTLSCSPISGHRSVSWYQQTPGQGLQFLFEYFSETQRNKGNFPGRFSGRQFSNSRSEMNVSTLELGDSALYLCASSLQGVGNEKLFFGSGTQLSVL.

The chain combines TRBV5-1 with TRBJ1-2; 8 nucleotides align to TRBD1. The V gene's germline CDR1 is SGHRS and CDR2 YFSETQ. The CDR3 consists of 13 residues. J gave up 8 bases and V 4 bases, and 7 bases lay outside the gene matches. The CDR3 protein is CASSSGQGEGYTF. CDR3 bases: TGCGCCAGCAGCAGTGGACAGGGAGAAGGCTACACCTTC. The complete variable domain, with remaining parts taken from reference TRBV5-1 and TRBJ1-2, reads KAGVTQTPRYLIKTRGQQVTLSCSPISGHRSVSWYQQTPGQGLQFLFEYFSETQRNKGNFPGRFSGRQFSNSRSEMNVSTLELGDSALYLCASSSGQGEGYTFGSGTRLTVV.

This chain connects TRBV27 to TRBJ2-1; D not certain. The V end was cut by 6 bases, the J end by 9 bases, with 15 bases between. CDR1 and CDR2 from the germline V gene are MNHEY and SMNVEV (reference sequence). CDR3 length: 13 residues. The CDR3 loop is CASSNIVAAEQFF. The CDR3 bases are TGTGCCAGCAGCAATATCGTGGCGGCTGAGCAGTTCTTC.

The V gene is TRBV4-3, the J gene TRBJ1-6; D possibly corresponds to TRBD1 (5 bases). Trimming removed 5 bases at V and 3 bases at J, with 11 bases between. The germline V gene encodes CDR1 LGHNA and CDR2 YSLEER. The CDR3 is made up of 15 amino acids. CDR3 DNA: TGCGCCAGCAGCGCGGGGCAGGACTATAATTCACCCCTCCACTTT. Translation gives CASSAGQDYNSPLHF.

This chain joins TRBV6-5 and TRBJ1-3; maybe TRBD1 (6 bases). CDR1 and CDR2 (germline): MNHEY, SVGAGI. The CDR3 covers 14 residues. The V end was cut by 6 bases, the J end by 4 bases, with 13 bases between. This CDR3 reads CASRETGFGNTIYF. CDR3 nucleotides: TGTGCCAGCAGAGAGACAGGATTCGGAAACACCATATATTTT.

The chain carries TRBV4-2 and TRBJ1-6; tentative D call: TRBD1 (6 bases). From germline, CDR1 is LGHNA and CDR2 YNFKEQ. This CDR3 comprises 14 residues. V shed 3 bases and J shed 5 bases, with 8 bases lying between them. CDR3 residues: CASSQPGDNSPLHF. DNA of the CDR3: TGTGCCAGCAGCCAGCCAGGGGATAATTCACCCCTCCACTTT.

The V gene is TRBV9, the J gene TRBJ2-7; D call uncertain. Germline CDR1 SGDLS, CDR2 YYNGEE. There are 14 residues in the CDR3. Trimming removed 2 bases at V and 2 bases at J, with 11 bases between. The CDR3 DNA reads TGTGCCAGCAGCGTTACTTCAGGAACCTACGAGCAGTACTTC. It specifies CASSVTSGTYEQYF. Looking up the rest from reference TRBV9 and TRBJ2-7 gives the full variable domain: DSGVTQTPKHLITATGQRVTLRCSPRSGDLSVYWYQQSLDQGLQFLIQYYNGEERAKGNILERFSAQQFPDLHSELNLSSLELGDSALYFCASSVTSGTYEQYFGPGTRLTVT.

The CDR3 loop is CASSPTGTGGFFSGNTIYF. In nucleotides, the CDR3 is TGTGCCAGCAGCCCCACCGGGACAGGGGGTTTTTTCTCTGGAAACACCATATATTTT. The rearrangement joins TRBV7-9 to TRBJ1-3; 11 nucleotides match TRBD1. Germline-derived CDR1 and CDR2 are SEHNR and FQNEAQ (reference sequence). The CDR3 covers 19 residues. V lost 5 bases and J lost 0; bases outside the gene matches: 12. The entire variable domain, with the rest obtained from reference TRBV7-9 and TRBJ1-3, is as follows: DTGVSQNPRHKITKRGQNVTFRCDPISEHNRLYWYRQTLGQGPEFLTYFQNEAQLEKSRLLSDRFSAERPKGSFSTLEIQRTEQGDSAMYLCASSPTGTGGFFSGNTIYFGEGSWLTVV.

The rearrangement uses TRBV27 and TRBJ2-3; tentatively, D is TRBD2 (5 bases). The V gene lost 6 bases and the J gene lost 1 base, with 17 bases spanning the gap. From germline, CDR1 is MNHEY and CDR2 SMNVEV (reference sequence). The CDR3 sequence is 16 residues long. Here the CDR3 reads CASSRLTSVGTDTQYF. In nucleotides, the CDR3 is TGTGCCAGCAGCCGCCTTACTAGTGTTGGCACAGATACGCAGTATTTT.

The chain employs TRBV19 and TRBJ2-1; TRBD1 aligns across 7 bases. V was pared by 5 bases and J by 13 bases, with 11 bases of the junction left unmatched. Germline-derived CDR1 and CDR2 are LNHDA and SQIVND (reference sequence). The CDR3 length is 13 residues. CDR3 region: CASSLGYRDSQFF. CDR3 in DNA: TGTGCCAGTAGTCTAGGTTACCGGGACAGTCAGTTCTTC.

This chain joins TRBV9 and TRBJ2-1; D perhaps matches TRBD2 (6 bases). The CDR3 has 15 residues. Looked up from germline, CDR1 is SGDLS and CDR2 is YYNGEE. V gave up 2 bases and J gave up 6 bases, with 15 bases separating them. CDR3 amino acids: CASSVGGTLGNEQFF. The CDR3 region has the DNA TGTGCCAGCAGCGTGGGCGGGACGTTGGGCAATGAGCAGTTCTTC.

The chain uses TRBV11-2 and TRBJ1-4, with D perhaps TRBD1 (5 bases). CDR3 length equals 15 residues. The germline V gene has CDR1 SGHAT and CDR2 FQNNGV. The V gene lost 5 bases and the J gene lost 5 bases, with 15 bases spanning the gap. CDR3 sequence reads: CASSPKGWKNEKLFF. In DNA form, the CDR3 reads TGTGCCAGCAGCCCTAAGGGGTGGAAAAATGAAAAACTGTTTTTT.

On this clone itself: The junction departs from germline at one end; a sequencing error may be responsible. V gene TRBV6-1 combines with J gene TRBJ1-2, with D uncertain. Looked up from germline, CDR1 is MNHNS and CDR2 is SASEGT. This CDR3 contains 13 residues. CDR3 region: CASSFGVAYDYTF. CDR3 nucleotide sequence: TGTGCCAGCAGTTTCGGGGTAGCTTATGACTACACCTTC.

The genes are TRBV4-1 and TRBJ2-2; 10 positions agree with TRBD2. This CDR3 is built from 16 residues. V lost 2 bases to trimming and J lost 5 bases; unmatched junction nucleotides: 5. The germline V gene encodes CDR1 MGHRA and CDR2 YSYEKL. The CDR3 loop is CASSQPIAGGTGELFF. CDR3 DNA: TGCGCCAGCAGCCAACCAATAGCGGGAGGAACCGGGGAGCTGTTTTTT.